The rows below give T cell receptor beta chains drawn from one sample of a study of a mutant IDH1 vaccine in newly diagnosed glioma. The assay was immunoSEQ multiplex PCR, and TCRdb's table has in-frame clones only and misses some. Here the sample spans roughly 48,000 clones, 60% to 85% being singletons. Their antigen targets remain unknown. The source was PBMCs, collected from a glioma patient whose treatment included an IDH1 peptide vaccine. The receptor source for this set is a man aged 40-49 years with glioma. Each CDR3 is given with its conserved first and last residue. Each record gives: D gene, V gene, clone size, J gene, CDR3 DNA, CDR3 protein. A D gene is named only where the DNA matches it firmly. Rows may omit the clone size; those that give it use once, few, many or a size class.

>TRBD2|TRBV7-8|once|TRBJ2-1
TGTGCCAGCAGCAGGACTAGTACGAGTGAGCAGTTCTTC
CASSRTSTSEQFF
>TRBD2|TRBV27|once|TRBJ2-1
TGTGCCAGCAGTTTCCGGGGAGGGAACTACAATGAGCAGTTCTTC
CASSFRGGNYNEQFF
>-|TRBV6-5|-|TRBJ2-5
TGTGCCAGCACCGACGGGGAGACCCAGTACTTC
CASTDGETQYF
>-|TRBV7-9|-|TRBJ1-4
TGTGCCAGCAGCGTTGCCCGGGCCCGGACTAATGAAAAACTGTTTTTT
CASSVARARTNEKLFF
>-|TRBV15|-|TRBJ1-1
TGTGCCACCAGCAGAGACCGGGGACTTCACACTGAAGCTTTCTTT
CATSRDRGLHTEAFF
>TRBD1|TRBV6-1|few|TRBJ2-3
TGTGCCAGCAGTGCATTCATACAGGGGGCAACAGATACGCAGTATTTT
CASSAFIQGATDTQYF
>-|TRBV14|once|TRBJ2-1
TGTGCCAGCAGCCGATACAATGAGCAGTTCTTC
CASSRYNEQFF
>-|TRBV7-6|-|TRBJ1-3
TGTGCCAGCAGCTTATTCGGGTCCTTGGCCTCTGGAAACACCATATATTTT
CASSLFGSLASGNTIYF
>-|TRBV19|-|TRBJ2-7
TGTGCCAGTAAAAAGGGGGACTCCTACGAGCAGTACTTC
CASKKGDSYEQYF
>-|TRBV5-4|few|TRBJ2-2
TGTGCCAGCAGCTCGCAGATAGTTACCGGGGAGCTGTTTTTT
CASSSQIVTGELFF
>-|TRBV7-6|-|TRBJ2-1
TGTGCCAGCAGCTTAGGAGACGAGCAGTTCTTC
CASSLGDEQFF
>-|TRBV11-3|-|TRBJ2-5
TGTGCCGTCTCGAGGAGTCGGGCTCAAGAGACCCAGTACTTC
CAVSRSRAQETQYF
>TRBD1|TRBV5-4|-|TRBJ2-3
TGTGCCAGCAGCATGCCGGGACAGAACACAGATACGCAGTATTTT
CASSMPGQNTDTQYF
>-|TRBV2|-|TRBJ1-5
TGTGCCAGCAGTGGGACAGGCAATCAGCCCCAGCATTTT
CASSGTGNQPQHF
>-|TRBV7-9|-|TRBJ1-2
TGTGCCAGCAGCTTAGATATCAGGGGACATGGCTACACCTTC
CASSLDIRGHGYTF
>TRBD2|TRBV27|-|TRBJ2-7
TGTGCCAGCATCCCGACTAGCGGGAGCTCTATCTACGAGCAGTACTTC
CASIPTSGSSIYEQYF
>-|TRBV25-1|-|TRBJ2-1
TGTGCCAGCAGTGATATGCTCAATGAGCAGTTCTTC
CASSDMLNEQFF
>-|TRBV4-3|-|TRBJ1-2
TGCGCCAGCAGCCAAGATCATCAGATAGACTATGGCTACACCTTC
CASSQDHQIDYGYTF
>-|TRBV2|-|TRBJ2-7
TGTGCCCACCGAGGGCCTAATTACGAGCAGTACTTC
CAHRGPNYEQYF
>-|TRBV6-7|-|TRBJ1-4
TGTGCCAGCAGTATCAGTGTGAATGAAAAACTGTTTTTT
CASSISVNEKLFF
>-|TRBV18|-|TRBJ1-4
TGTGCCAGCTCACCTGATACGGGTGAAAAACTGTTTTTT
CASSPDTGEKLFF
>-|TRBV18|-|TRBJ1-2
TGTGCCAGCTCACCGGACGGCTATGGCTACACCTTC
CASSPDGYGYTF
>-|TRBV9|few|TRBJ2-1
TGTGCCAGCAGCGGGACCTTTGGCGCCCTCAGGGATGAGCAGTTCTTC
CASSGTFGALRDEQFF
>-|TRBV7-9|-|TRBJ2-1
TGTGCCAGCAGCAACGAGGGAAGTGATTACAATGAGCAGTTCTTC
CASSNEGSDYNEQFF
>TRBD1|TRBV27|-|TRBJ1-2
TGTGCCAGCAGTTTATCGACCACAGGGGGCCACTATGGCTACACCTTC
CASSLSTTGGHYGYTF
>TRBD2|TRBV27|few|TRBJ2-7
TGTGCCAGCAGGCGACTAGCGGGGAACTACGAGCAGTACTTC
CASRRLAGNYEQYF
>-|TRBV21-1|-|TRBJ2-2
TGTGCCAGCAGGGACAACACCGGGGAGCTGTTTTTT
CASRDNTGELFF
>-|TRBV18|-|TRBJ1-1
TGTGCCAGCTCACCGAGAAGGGTCACTGAAGCTTTCTTT
CASSPRRVTEAFF
>TRBD2|TRBV4-1|-|TRBJ2-2
TGCGCCAGCAGCCAAGTAGGTCTAGCGGCGAACACCGGGGAGCTGTTTTTT
CASSQVGLAANTGELFF